The rows below give T cell receptor beta chains drawn from one sample of a study of beta chain features in type 1 diabetes. Sequenced by immunoSEQ multiplex PCR; TCRdb stores in-frame clones only, minus some. The data contain roughly 450,000 clones, approximately 10% of them seen just once; the ten biggest clones take up about 0.045%. Specimen: naive CD4+ T cells from blood. All receptors derive from a woman under 30 in good health. CDR3s include the opening cysteine and the closing phenylalanine or tryptophan. Fields, in order: V gene, CDR3 protein.

TRBV6-5 | CASSLYNEQFF
TRBV2 | CASSSRVGNTEAFF
TRBV20-1 | CSATGNTEAFF
TRBV5-1 | CASSLGGLVDNEQFF
TRBV29-1 | CSGQTGADTQYF
TRBV18 | CASSRTDRIQETQYF
TRBV27 | CASSLLRNSNQPQHF
TRBV29-1 | CSVGGGVGEKLFF
TRBV11-2 | CASSLLAVKETQYF
TRBV28 | CATRGSGTGLETQYF
TRBV29-1 | CSVGRLSGEQYF
TRBV30 | CASSVPILAGNTGELFF
TRBV29-1 | CSVIRTDYGYTF
TRBV10-3 | CATIQSSYNEQFF
TRBV7-2 | CASSLAGQVKGDEQFF
TRBV13 | CASSSEVGTQYF
TRBV5-6 | CASSSVRGSGNTIYF
TRBV6-6 | CASSYTGRGTDTQYF
TRBV7-9 | CASSLALTGSDEKLFF
TRBV7-2 | CASAAPGHHSQETQYF
TRBV4-3 | CASSQEGTYSPLHF
TRBV7-9 | CASSLNLGEQFF
TRBV11-2 | CASSFSGRARDTQYF
TRBV18 | CASSPQERQTQYF
TRBV4-3 | CASSQDFTAGAQETQYF
TRBV29-1 | CSKRESSDTQYF
TRBV7-6 | CASSFRGLETQYF
TRBV7-2 | CASSFSGSSYEQYF
TRBV30 | CAWSRDLYEQYF
TRBV7-9 | CASSSVQVNQPQHF
TRBV7-9 | CASSTAGTGNEKLFF
TRBV28 | CASSLTGGPETQYF
TRBV7-9 | CASSFGATGELFF
TRBV4-2 | CASSQDSGISGYDEQFF
TRBV18 | CASSPSSKNIQYF
TRBV7-9 | CASSLAPLTGEVAFF
TRBV5-1 | CASFQTRGPDIQYF
TRBV6-5 | CASRQSSYNEQFF
TRBV18 | CASSPPSIGDLQYF
TRBV29-1 | CSVEVMAAREKLFF
TRBV9 | CASSPGTVSYNEQFF
TRBV5-1 | CASSLTSGIDEQFF
TRBV7-3 | CASSIRGGSMTDTQYF
TRBV7-9 | CASSSRLAGGYEQFF
TRBV9 | CASSVAKTQYF
TRBV6-1 | CASSETVYNEQFF
TRBV29-1 | CSATRHLVGTEAFF
TRBV7-6 | CASSRYGGGGVTNEKLFF
TRBV7-7 | CASSLGGTGELFF
TRBV7-9 | CASSPGVNQPQHF